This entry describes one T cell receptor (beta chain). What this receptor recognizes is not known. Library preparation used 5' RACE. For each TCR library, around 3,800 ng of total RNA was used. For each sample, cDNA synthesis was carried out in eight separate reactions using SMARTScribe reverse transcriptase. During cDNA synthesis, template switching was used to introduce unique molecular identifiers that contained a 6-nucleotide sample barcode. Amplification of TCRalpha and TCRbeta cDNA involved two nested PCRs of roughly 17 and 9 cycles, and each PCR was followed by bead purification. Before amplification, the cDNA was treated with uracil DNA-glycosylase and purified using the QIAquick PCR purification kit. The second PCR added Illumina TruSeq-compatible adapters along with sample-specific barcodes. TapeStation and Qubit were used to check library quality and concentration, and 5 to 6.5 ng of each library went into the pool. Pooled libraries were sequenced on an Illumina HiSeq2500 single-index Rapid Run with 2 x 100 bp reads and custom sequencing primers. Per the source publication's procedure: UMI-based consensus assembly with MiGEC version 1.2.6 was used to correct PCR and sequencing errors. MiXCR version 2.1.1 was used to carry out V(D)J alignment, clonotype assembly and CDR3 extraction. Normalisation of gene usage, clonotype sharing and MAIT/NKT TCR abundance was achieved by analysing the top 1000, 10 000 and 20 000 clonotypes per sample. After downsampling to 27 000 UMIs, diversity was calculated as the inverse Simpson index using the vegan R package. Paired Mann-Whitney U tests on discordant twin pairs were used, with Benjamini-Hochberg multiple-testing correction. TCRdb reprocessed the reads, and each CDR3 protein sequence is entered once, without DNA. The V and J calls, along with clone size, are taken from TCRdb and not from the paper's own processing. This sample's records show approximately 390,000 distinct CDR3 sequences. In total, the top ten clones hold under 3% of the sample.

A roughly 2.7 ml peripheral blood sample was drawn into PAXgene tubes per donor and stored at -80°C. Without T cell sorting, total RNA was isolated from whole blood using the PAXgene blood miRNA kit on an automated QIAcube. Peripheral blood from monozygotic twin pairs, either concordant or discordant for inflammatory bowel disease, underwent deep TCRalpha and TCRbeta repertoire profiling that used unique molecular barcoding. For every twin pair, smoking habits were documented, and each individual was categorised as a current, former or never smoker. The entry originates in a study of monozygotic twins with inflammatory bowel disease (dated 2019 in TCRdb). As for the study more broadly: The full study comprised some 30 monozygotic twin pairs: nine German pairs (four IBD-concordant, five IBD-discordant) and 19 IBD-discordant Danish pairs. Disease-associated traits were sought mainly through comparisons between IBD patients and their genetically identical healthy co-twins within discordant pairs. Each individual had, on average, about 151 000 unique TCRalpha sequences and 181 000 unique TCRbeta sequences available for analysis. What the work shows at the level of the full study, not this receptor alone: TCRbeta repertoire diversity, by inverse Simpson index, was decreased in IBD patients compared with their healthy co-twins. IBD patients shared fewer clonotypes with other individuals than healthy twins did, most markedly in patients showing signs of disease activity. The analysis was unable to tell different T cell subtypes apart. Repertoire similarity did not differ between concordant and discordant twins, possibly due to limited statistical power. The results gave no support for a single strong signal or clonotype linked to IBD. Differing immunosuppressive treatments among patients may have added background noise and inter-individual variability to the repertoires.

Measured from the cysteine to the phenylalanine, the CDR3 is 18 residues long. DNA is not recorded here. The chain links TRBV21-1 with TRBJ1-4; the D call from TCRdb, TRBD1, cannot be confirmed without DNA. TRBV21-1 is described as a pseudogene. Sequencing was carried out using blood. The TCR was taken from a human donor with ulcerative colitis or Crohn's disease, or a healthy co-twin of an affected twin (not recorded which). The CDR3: CASSPRDRGTATNEKLFF.